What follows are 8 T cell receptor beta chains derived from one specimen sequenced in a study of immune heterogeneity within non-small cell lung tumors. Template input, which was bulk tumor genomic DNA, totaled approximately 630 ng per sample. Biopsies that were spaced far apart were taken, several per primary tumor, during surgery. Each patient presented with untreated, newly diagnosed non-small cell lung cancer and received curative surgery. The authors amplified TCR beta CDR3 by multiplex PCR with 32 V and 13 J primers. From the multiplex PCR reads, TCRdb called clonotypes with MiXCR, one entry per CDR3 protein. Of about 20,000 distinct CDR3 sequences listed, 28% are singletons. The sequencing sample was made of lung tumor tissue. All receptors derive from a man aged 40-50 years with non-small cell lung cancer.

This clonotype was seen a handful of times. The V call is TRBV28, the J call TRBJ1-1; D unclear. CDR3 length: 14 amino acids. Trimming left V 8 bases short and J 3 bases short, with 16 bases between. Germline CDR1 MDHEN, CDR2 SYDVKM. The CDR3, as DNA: TGTGCCAGCTTAAACTCAGGACCCTACACTGAAGCTTTCTTT. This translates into CASLNSGPYTEAFF.

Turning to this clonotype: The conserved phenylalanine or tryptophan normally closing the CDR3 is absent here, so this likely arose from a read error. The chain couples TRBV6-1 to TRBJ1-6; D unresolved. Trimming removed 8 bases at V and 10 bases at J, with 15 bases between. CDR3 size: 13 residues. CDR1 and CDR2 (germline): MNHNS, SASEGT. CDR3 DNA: TGTGCCAGCGCTGGGTCACGGGAGTCACCCCTCCACCTT. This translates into CASAGSRESPLHL.

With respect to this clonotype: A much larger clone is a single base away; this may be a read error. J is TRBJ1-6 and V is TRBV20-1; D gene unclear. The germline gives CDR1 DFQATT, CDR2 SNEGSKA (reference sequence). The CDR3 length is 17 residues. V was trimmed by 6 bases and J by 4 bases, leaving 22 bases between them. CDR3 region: CSATPGAGLLYNSPLHF. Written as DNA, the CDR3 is TGCAGTGCCACTCCAGGTGCCGGGCTACTATATAATTCACCCCTCCACTTT.

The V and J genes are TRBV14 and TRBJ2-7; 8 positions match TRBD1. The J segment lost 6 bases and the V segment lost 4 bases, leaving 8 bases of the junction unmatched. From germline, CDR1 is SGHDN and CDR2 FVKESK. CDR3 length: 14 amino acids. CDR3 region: CASSLVQGAFEQYF. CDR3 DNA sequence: TGTGCCAGCAGCCTGGTGCAGGGGGCCTTCGAGCAGTACTTC. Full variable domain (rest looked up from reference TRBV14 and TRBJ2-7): EAGVTQFPSHSVIEKGQTVTLRCDPISGHDNLYWYRRVMGKEIKFLLHFVKESKQDESGMPNNRFLAERTGGTYSTLKVQPAELEDSGVYFCASSLVQGAFEQYFGPGTRLTVT.

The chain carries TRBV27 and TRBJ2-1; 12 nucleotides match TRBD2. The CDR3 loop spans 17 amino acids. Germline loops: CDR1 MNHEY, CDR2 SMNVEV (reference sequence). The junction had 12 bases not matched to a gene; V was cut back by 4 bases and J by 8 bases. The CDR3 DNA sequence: TGTGCCAGCAGTTCGCCGTCTCTAGCGGGAGGGCCGGATGAGCAGTTCTTC. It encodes CASSSPSLAGGPDEQFF.

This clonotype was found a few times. The CDR3 DNA reads as TGCGCCAGCAGAAGGGACAGGTTGGGGTCACCCCTCCACTTT. Translating it yields CASRRDRLGSPLHF. V gene TRBV5-1 combines with J gene TRBJ1-6; 8 bases match TRBD1. The germline CDR1 and CDR2 sequences are SGHRS and YFSETQ. Trimming at V came to 5 bases and at J to 10 bases, leaving 8 bases not matched to a gene. The CDR3 consists of 14 residues. The whole variable domain, remainder taken from reference TRBV5-1 and TRBJ1-6, is KAGVTQTPRYLIKTRGQQVTLSCSPISGHRSVSWYQQTPGQGLQFLFEYFSETQRNKGNFPGRFSGRQFSNSRSEMNVSTLELGDSALYLCASRRDRLGSPLHFGNGTRLTVT.

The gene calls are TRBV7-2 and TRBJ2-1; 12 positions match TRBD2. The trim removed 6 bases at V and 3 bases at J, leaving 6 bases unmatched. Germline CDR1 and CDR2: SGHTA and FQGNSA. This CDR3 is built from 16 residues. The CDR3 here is CASRQTSGSGYNEQFF. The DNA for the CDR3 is TGTGCCAGCAGGCAGACTAGCGGGAGCGGCTACAATGAGCAGTTCTTC.

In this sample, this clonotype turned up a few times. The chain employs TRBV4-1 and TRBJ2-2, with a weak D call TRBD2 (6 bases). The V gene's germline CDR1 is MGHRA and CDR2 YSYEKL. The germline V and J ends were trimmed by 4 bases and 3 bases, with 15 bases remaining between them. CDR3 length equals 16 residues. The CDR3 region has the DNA TGCGCCAGCAGCCGGGGAAGGAGGGATGACACCGGGGAGCTGTTTTTT. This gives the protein CASSRGRRDDTGELFF.